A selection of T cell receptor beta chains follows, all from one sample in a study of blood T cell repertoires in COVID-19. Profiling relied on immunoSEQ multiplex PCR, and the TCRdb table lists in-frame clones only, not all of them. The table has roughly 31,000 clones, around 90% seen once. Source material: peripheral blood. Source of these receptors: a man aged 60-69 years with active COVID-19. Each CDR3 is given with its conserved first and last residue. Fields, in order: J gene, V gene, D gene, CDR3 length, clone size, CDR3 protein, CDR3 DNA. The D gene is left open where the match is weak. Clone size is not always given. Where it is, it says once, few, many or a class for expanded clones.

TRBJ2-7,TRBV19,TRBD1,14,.,CASSTDRGLDEQYF,TGTGCCAGTAGTACCGACAGGGGGCTCGACGAGCAGTACTTC
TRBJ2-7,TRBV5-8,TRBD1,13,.,CASSRDRGYEQYF,TGTGCCAGCAGCCGGGACAGGGGGTACGAGCAGTACTTC
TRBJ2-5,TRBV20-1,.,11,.,CSVPGEETQYF,TGCAGTGTACCGGGGGAGGAGACCCAGTACTTC
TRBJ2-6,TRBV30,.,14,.,CAWSRGSGANVLTF,TGTGCCTGGAGCAGGGGCTCTGGGGCCAACGTCCTGACTTTC
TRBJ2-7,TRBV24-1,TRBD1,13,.,CATSDWGQNEQYF,TGTGCCACCAGTGACTGGGGACAGAACGAGCAGTACTTC
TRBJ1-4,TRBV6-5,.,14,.,CASSRDIGSEKLFF,TGTGCCAGCAGTAGGGACATCGGGTCGGAAAAACTGTTTTTT
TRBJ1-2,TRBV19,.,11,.,CASSIGAGYTF,TGTGCCAGTAGTATAGGCGCTGGCTACACCTTC
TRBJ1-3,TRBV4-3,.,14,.,CASSQSGSADTIYF,TGCGCCAGCAGCCAATCCGGCAGTGCGGACACCATATATTTT
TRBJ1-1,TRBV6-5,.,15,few,CASSAGSRGYTEAFF,TGTGCCAGCAGCGCCGGGAGCCGGGGGTACACTGAAGCTTTCTTT
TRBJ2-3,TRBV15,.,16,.,CATSGAGGRRTDTQYF,TGTGCCACCAGCGGAGCTGGCGGCCGCCGAACAGATACGCAGTATTTT
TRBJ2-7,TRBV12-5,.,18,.,CASGLVIPRAPRSYEQYF,TGTGCTAGTGGTTTGGTCATACCTCGAGCCCCCAGGTCGTACGAGCAGTACTTC
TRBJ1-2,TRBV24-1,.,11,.,CAPQRAIGYTF,TGTGCCCCTCAGAGGGCGATTGGCTACACCTTC
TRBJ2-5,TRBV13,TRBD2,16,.,CASSSRGAGVQETQYF,TGTGCCAGCAGTTCCCGGGGAGCGGGGGTCCAAGAGACCCAGTACTTC
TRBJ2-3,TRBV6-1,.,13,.,CASSEQGTDTQYF,TGTGCCAGCAGTGAACAGGGCACAGATACGCAGTATTTT
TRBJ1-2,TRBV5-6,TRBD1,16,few,CASSPWTGRAGSGYTF,TGTGCCAGCAGCCCATGGACAGGGCGGGCGGGAAGTGGCTACACCTTC
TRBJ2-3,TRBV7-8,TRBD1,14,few,CASDRDSGTDTQYF,TGTGCCAGCGACCGGGACAGCGGCACAGATACGCAGTATTTT
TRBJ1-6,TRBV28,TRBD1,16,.,CASSSGTGLLKSPLHF,TGTGCCAGCAGCTCCGGGACAGGGCTTTTGAAATCACCCCTCCACTTT
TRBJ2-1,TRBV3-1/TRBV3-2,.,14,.,CASSLPRSYNEQFF,TGTGCCAGCAGCCTTCCCCGCTCCTACAATGAGCAGTTCTTC
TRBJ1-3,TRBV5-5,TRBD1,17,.,CASSFRDSTLSGNTIYF,TGTGCCAGCAGCTTCCGGGACAGCACCCTCTCTGGAAACACCATATATTTT
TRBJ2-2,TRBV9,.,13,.,CASSVSGQAVLFF,TGTGCCAGCAGCGTCAGCGGTCAGGCGGTGCTGTTTTTT
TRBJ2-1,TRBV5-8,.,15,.,CASTPHLGLHNEQFF,TGTGCCAGCACCCCCCATCTGGGACTCCACAATGAGCAGTTCTTC
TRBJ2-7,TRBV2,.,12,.,CASSEMSGYWYF,TGTGCCAGCAGTGAGATGTCGGGGTATTGGTACTTC
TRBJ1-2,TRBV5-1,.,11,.,CASSGTYGYTF,TGCGCCAGCAGCGGCACCTATGGCTACACCTTC
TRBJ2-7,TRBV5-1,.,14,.,CASSLNGGSYEQYF,TGCGCCAGCAGCTTGAACGGCGGCTCCTACGAGCAGTACTTC
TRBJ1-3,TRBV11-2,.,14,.,CASSQGAAGNTIYF,TGTGCCAGCAGCCAGGGCGCAGCCGGAAACACCATATATTTT
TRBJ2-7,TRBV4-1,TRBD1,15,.,CASSHPGQGTYEQYF,TGCGCCAGCAGCCACCCCGGACAGGGAACCTACGAGCAGTACTTC
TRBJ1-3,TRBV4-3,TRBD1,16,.,CASSPNGQGAGDTIYF,TGCGCCAGCAGCCCTAACGGACAGGGCGCGGGTGACACCATATATTTT
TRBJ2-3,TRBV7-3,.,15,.,CASSLGGTSTDTQYF,TGTGCCAGCAGCTTGGGCGGGACCAGCACAGATACGCAGTATTTT
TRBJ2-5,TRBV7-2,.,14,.,CASSLSGGEETQYF,TGTGCCAGCAGCTTATCGGGGGGCGAAGAGACCCAGTACTTC
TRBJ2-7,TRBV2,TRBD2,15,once,CASLYFGGAGYEQYF,TGTGCCAGCCTTTACTTCGGGGGGGCCGGGTACGAGCAGTACTTC
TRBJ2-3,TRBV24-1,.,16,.,CATSDSGDPSTDTQYF,TGTGCCACCAGTGATTCGGGGGACCCTAGCACAGATACGCAGTATTTT
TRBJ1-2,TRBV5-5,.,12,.,CVVQGTNYGYTF,TGCGTCGTACAGGGCACTAACTATGGCTACACCTTC
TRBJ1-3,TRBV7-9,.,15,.,CASSLTGLTGNTIYF,TGTGCCAGCAGCCTGACAGGACTCACTGGAAACACCATATATTTT
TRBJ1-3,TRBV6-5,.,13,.,CASISLSGNTIYF,TGTGCCAGCATTTCCCTCTCTGGAAACACCATATATTTT
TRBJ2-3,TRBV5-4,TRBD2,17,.,CASSLGAGSGGPRSQYF,TGTGCCAGCAGCTTGGGCGCGGGTAGCGGGGGCCCCCGTTCTCAGTATTTT
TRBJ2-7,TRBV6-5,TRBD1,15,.,CASRPTTGFAYEQYF,TGTGCCAGCAGGCCCACGACAGGGTTTGCCTACGAGCAGTACTTC
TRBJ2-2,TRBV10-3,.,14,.,CAISPRVDTGELFF,TGTGCCATCAGTCCCAGGGTAGACACCGGGGAGCTGTTTTTT
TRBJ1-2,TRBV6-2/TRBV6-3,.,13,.,CASSYSNSYGYTF,TGTGCCAGCAGTTACTCGAACTCCTACGGCTACACCTTC
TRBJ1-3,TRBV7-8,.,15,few,CASRPGGGAGNTIYF,TGTGCCAGCCGCCCCGGGGGGGGTGCTGGAAACACCATATATTTT
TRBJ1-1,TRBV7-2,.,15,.,CASSLAGRGNTEAFF,TGTGCCAGCAGCTTAGCGGGGCGGGGAAACACTGAAGCTTTCTTT
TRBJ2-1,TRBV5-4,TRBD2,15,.,CASSSPGTSRTEQFF,TGTGCCAGCAGCTCGCCCGGGACTAGTCGAACTGAGCAGTTCTTC
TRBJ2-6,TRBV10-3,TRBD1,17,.,CAISAGQGVARANVLTF,TGTGCCATCAGTGCTGGACAGGGGGTCGCCCGGGCCAACGTCCTGACTTTC
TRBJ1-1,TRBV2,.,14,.,CASSILGLIGEAFF,TGTGCCAGCAGTATCCTCGGACTGATTGGTGAAGCTTTCTTT
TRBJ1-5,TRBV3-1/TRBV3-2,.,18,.,CASIPKPPRVLHNQPQHF,TGTGCCAGCATCCCCAAGCCCCCCAGGGTGCTACACAATCAGCCCCAGCATTTT
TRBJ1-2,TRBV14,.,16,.,CASSLKGPRGDYGYTF,TGTGCCAGCAGCCTTAAGGGCCCCCGGGGGGACTATGGCTACACCTTC
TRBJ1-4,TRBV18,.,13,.,CASSGDINEKLFF,TGTGCCAGCTCAGGGGACATTAATGAAAAACTGTTTTTT
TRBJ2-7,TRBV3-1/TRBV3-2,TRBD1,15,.,CASSQATGGFYEQYF,TGTGCCAGCAGCCAAGCAACAGGGGGGTTCTACGAGCAGTACTTC
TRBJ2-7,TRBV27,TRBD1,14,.,CASSAGTGGNEQYF,TGTGCCAGCAGTGCCGGGACAGGGGGTAACGAGCAGTACTTC
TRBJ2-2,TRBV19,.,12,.,CASSSGSGELFF,TGTGCCAGTAGTTCCGGGTCCGGGGAGCTGTTTTTT
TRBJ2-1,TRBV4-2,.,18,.,CASSQDEFALSSYNEQFF,TGTGCCAGCAGCCAAGATGAGTTTGCGCTGAGCTCCTACAATGAGCAGTTCTTC
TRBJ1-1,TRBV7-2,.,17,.,CASSFLVGGGRHTEAFF,TGTGCCAGCAGCTTTTTGGTGGGGGGAGGCCGACACACTGAAGCTTTCTTT
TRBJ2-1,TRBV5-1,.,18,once,CASSLFAGGWGDYNEQFF,TGCGCCAGCAGCTTGTTCGCGGGTGGTTGGGGGGACTACAATGAGCAGTTCTTC
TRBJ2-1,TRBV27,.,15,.,CASSLTRDWNNEQFF,TGTGCCAGCAGTTTAACACGGGATTGGAACAATGAGCAGTTCTTC